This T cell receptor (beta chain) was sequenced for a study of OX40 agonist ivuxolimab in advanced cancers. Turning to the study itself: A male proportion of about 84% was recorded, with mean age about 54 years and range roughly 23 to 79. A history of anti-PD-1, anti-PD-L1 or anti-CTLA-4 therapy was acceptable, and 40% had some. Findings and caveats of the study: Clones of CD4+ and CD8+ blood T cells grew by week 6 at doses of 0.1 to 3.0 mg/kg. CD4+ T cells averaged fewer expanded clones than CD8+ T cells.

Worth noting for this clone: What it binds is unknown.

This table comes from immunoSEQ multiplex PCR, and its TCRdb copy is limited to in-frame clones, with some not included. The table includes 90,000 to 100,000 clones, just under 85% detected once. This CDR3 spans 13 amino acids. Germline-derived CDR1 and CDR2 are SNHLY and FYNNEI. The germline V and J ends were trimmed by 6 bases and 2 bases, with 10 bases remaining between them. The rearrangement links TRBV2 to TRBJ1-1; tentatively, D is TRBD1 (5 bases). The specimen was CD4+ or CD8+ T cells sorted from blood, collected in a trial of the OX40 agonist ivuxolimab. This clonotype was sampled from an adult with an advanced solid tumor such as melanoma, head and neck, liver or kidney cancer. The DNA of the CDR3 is TGTGCCAGCAGCAGGGATGCAAACACTGAAGCTTTCTTT. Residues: CASSRDANTEAFF.